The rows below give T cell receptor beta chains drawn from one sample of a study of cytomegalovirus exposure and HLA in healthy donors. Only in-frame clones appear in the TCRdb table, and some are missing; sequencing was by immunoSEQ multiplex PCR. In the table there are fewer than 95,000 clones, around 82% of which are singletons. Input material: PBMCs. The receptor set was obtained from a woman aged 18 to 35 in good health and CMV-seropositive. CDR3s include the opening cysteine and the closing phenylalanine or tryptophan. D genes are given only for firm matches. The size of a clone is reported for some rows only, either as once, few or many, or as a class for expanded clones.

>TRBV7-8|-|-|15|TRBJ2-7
TGTGCCAGCAGCTCCGCACGCAGCGCCGCGTACGAGCAGTACTTC
CASSSARSAAYEQYF
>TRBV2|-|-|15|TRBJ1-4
TGTGCCAGCAGTGATCAGGTTCGGAATAATGAAAAACTGTTTTTT
CASSDQVRNNEKLFF
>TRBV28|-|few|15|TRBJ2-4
TGTGCCAGCAGTTCATTACAGGGTGACAAAAACATTCAGTACTTC
CASSSLQGDKNIQYF
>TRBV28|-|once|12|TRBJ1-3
TGTGCCAGCGAGGGGGACGGAAACACCATATATTTT
CASEGDGNTIYF
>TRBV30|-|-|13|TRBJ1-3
TGTGCCTGCGGGGGGGATTCTGGAAACACCATATATTTT
CACGGDSGNTIYF
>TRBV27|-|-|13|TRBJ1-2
TGTGCCAGCAGTTTTGGACAGAGCTATGGCTACACCTTC
CASSFGQSYGYTF
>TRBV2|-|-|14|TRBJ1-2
TGTGCCAGCAGAGAGACAGCCGGGTCGTATGGCTACACCTTC
CASRETAGSYGYTF
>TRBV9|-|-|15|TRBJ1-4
TGTGCCAGCAGCATACTGGACACGGCGGGGGAAAAACTGTTTTTT
CASSILDTAGEKLFF
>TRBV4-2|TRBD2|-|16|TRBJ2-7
TGTGCCAGCAGCCCACCGTCCGGGACTAGAATCTACGAGCAGTACTTC
CASSPPSGTRIYEQYF
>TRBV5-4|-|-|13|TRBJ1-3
TGTGCCAGCAGCCTTACGGCTGGAAACACCATATATTTT
CASSLTAGNTIYF
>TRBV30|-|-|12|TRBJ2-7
TGTGCCTGGCGAGGGCCTCAGGGGGAGCAGTACTTC
CAWRGPQGEQYF
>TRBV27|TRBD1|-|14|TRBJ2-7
TGTGCCAGCAGTTTATGGACAGGGGCGGACGAGCAGTACTTC
CASSLWTGADEQYF
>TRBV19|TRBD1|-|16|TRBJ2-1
TGTGCCAGTAGTATCAGGGGGACAGGAAGGGACAATGAGCAGTTCTTC
CASSIRGTGRDNEQFF
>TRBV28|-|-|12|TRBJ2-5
TGTGCCACCCACGACTACCAAGAGACCCAGTACTTC
CATHDYQETQYF
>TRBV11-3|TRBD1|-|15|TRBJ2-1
TGTGCCAGCAGCATCGGGACAGCCTTTTGGGATGAGCAGTTCTTC
CASSIGTAFWDEQFF
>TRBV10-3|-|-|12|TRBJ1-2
TGTGCCATCAATGAAGGGAGCTATGGCTACACCTTC
CAINEGSYGYTF
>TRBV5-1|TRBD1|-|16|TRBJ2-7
TGCGCCAGCAGCTCCCTGGGACAGGGGGCAAACTACGAGCAGTACTTC
CASSSLGQGANYEQYF